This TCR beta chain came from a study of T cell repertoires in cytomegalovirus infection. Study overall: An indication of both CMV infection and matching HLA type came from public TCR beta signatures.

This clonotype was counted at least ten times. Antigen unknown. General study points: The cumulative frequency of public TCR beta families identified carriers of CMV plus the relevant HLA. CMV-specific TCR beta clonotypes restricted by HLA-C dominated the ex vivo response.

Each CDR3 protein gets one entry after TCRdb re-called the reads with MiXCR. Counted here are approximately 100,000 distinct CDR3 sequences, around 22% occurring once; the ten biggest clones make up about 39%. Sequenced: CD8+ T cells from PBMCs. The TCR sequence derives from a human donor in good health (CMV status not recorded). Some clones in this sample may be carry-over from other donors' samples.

The CDR3 region has the DNA TGCGCCAGCAGCCATGACGACAGGGACCAAGAGACCCAGTACTTC. Its protein product is CASSHDDRDQETQYF. The chain uses TRBV4-1 and TRBJ2-5; 7 bases agree with TRBD1. With V trimmed by 3 bases and J by 0 bases, 4 bases remained unmatched. Per the germline V gene, CDR1 is MGHRA and CDR2 is YSYEKL. The CDR3 covers 15 residues.